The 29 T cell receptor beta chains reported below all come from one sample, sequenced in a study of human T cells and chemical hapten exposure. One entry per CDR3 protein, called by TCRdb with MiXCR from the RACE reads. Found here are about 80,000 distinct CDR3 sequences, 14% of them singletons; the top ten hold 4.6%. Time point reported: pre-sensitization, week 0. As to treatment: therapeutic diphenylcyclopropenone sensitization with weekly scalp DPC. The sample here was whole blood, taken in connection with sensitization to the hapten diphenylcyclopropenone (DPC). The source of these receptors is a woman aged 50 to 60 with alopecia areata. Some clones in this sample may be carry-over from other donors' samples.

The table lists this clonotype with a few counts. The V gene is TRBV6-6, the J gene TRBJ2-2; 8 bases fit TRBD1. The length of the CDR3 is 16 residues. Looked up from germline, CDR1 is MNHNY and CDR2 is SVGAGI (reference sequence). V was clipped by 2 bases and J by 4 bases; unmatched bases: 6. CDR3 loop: CASSYTGQGGTGELFF. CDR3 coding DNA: TGTGCCAGCAGTTACACCGGACAGGGAGGCACCGGGGAGCTGTTTTTT.

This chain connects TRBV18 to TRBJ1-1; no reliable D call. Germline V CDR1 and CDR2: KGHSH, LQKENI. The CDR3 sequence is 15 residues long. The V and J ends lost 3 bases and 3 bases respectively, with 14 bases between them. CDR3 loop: CASSPTSEGYTEAFF. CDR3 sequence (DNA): TGTGCCAGCTCACCCACCTCCGAGGGCTACACTGAAGCTTTCTTT.

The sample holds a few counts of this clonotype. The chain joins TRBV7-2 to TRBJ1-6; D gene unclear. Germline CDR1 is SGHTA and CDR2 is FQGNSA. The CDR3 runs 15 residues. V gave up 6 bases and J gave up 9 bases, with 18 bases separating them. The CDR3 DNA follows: TGTGCCAGCAGTTCCGTTTGGACTGGCGGTTCACCCCTCCACTTT. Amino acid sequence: CASSSVWTGGSPLHF.

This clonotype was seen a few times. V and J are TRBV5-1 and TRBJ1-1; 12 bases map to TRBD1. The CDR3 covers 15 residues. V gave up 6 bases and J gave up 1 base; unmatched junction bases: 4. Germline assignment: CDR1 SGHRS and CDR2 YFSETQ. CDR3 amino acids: CASTGQGAANTEAFF. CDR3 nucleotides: TGCGCCAGCACGGGACAGGGGGCGGCGAACACTGAAGCTTTCTTT.

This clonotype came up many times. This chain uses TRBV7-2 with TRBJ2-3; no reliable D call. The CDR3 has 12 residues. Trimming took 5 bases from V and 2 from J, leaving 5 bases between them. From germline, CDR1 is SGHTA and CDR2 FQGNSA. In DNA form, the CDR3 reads TGTGCCAGCAGCCCAAACACAGATACGCAGTATTTT. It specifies CASSPNTDTQYF.

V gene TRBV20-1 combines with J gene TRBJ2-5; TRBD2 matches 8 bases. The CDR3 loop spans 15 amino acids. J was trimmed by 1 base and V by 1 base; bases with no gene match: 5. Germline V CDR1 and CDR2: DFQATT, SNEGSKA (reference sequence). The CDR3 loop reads CSARAATSAQETQYF. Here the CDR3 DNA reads TGCAGTGCTAGAGCCGCGACTAGCGCCCAAGAGACCCAGTACTTC.

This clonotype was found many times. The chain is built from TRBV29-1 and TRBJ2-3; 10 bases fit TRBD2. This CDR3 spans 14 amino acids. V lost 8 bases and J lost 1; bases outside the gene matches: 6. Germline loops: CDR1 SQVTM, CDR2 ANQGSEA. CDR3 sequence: CSFGGLAGTDTQYF. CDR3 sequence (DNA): TGCAGCTTCGGTGGACTAGCGGGCACAGATACGCAGTATTTT.

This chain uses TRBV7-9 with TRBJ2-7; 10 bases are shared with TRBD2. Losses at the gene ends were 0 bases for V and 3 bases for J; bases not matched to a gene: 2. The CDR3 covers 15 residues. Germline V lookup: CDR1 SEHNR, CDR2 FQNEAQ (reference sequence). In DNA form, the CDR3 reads TGTGCCAGCAGCTTAGCGGGACTAGCGAGCTACGAGCAGTACTTC. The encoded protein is CASSLAGLASYEQYF.

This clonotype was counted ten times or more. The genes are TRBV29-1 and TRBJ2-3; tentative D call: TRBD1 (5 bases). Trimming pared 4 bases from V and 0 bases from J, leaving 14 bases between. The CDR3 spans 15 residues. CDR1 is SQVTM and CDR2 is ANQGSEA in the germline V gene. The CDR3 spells CSVGVNRPSTDTQYF. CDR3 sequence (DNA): TGCAGCGTTGGGGTAAACAGGCCCAGCACAGATACGCAGTATTTT.

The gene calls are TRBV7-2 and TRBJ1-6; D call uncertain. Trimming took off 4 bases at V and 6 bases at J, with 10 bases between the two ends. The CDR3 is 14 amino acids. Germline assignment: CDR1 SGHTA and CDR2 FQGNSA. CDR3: CASSYAGGNSPLHF. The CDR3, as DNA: TGTGCCAGCAGCTATGCCGGCGGTAATTCACCCCTCCACTTT.

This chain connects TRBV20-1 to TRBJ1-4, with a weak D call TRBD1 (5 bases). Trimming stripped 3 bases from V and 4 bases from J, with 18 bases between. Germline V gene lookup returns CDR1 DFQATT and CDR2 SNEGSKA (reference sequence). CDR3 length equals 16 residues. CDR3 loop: CSASLWGVVDNEKLFF. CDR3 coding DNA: TGCAGTGCTAGCCTATGGGGCGTCGTCGATAATGAAAAACTGTTTTTT.

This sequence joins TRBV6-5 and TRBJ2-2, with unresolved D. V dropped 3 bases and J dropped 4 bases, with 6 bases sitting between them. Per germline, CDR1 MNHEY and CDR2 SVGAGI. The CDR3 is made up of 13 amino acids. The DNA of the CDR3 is TGTGCCAGCAGTTATATTCTCACCGGGGAGCTGTTTTTT. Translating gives CASSYILTGELFF.

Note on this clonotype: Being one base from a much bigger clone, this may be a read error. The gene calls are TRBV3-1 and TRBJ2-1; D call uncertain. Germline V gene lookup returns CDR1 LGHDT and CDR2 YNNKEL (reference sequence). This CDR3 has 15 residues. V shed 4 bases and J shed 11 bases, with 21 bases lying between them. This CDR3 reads CASSPPQAVPTKQFF. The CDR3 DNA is TGTGCCAGCAGCCCGCCTCAGGCAGTGCCAACTAAGCAGTTCTTC.

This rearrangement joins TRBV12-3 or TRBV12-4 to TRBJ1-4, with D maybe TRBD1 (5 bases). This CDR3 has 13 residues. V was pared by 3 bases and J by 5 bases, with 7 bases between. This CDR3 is CASSFEGNEKLFF. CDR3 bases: TGTGCCAGCAGTTTTGAGGGGAATGAAAAACTGTTTTTT.

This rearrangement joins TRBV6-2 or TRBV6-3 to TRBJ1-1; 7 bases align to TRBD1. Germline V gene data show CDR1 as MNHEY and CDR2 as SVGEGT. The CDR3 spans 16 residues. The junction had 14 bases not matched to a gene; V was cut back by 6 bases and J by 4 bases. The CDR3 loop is CASSDTGGGLATEAFF. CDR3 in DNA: TGTGCCAGCAGCGATACCGGAGGGGGCTTGGCCACTGAAGCTTTCTTT.

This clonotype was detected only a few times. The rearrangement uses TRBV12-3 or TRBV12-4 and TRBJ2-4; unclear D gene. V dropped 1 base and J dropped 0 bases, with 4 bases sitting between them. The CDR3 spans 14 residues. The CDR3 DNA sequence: TGTGCCAGCAGTTTAGTAGGAGCCAAAAACATTCAGTACTTC. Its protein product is CASSLVGAKNIQYF.

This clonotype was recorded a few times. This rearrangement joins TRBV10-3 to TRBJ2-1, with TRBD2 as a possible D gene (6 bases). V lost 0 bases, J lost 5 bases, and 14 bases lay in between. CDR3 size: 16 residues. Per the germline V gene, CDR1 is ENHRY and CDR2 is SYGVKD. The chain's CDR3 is CAISESLVTSHNEQFF. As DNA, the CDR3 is TGTGCCATCAGTGAGTCCCTAGTAACTAGCCACAATGAGCAGTTCTTC.

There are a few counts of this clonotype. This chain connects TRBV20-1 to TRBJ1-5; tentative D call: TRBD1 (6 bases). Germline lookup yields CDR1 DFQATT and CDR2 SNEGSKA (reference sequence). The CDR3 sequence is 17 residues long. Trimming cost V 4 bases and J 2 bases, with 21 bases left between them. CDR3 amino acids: CSAKNRQGGRRNQPQHF. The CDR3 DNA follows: TGCAGTGCTAAAAATAGACAAGGGGGGCGACGCAATCAGCCCCAGCATTTT.

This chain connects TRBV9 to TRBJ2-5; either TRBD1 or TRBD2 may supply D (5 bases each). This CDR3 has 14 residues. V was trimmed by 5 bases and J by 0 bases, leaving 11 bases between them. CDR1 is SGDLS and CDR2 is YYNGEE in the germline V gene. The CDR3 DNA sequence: TGTGCCAGCAGAGCAGGGACGGACCAAGAGACCCAGTACTTC. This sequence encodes CASRAGTDQETQYF.

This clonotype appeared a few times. The CDR3 DNA reads as TGTGCCAGCAGCCGGGAGGTCGTTGAGCAGTTCTTC. Its translation is CASSREVVEQFF. The chain uses TRBV11-2 and TRBJ2-1, with TRBD2 identical over 7 bases. CDR1 is SGHAT, CDR2 FQNNGV, per germline. V shed 5 bases and J 9 bases; nucleotides not matched to a gene: 4. The CDR3 consists of 12 residues.

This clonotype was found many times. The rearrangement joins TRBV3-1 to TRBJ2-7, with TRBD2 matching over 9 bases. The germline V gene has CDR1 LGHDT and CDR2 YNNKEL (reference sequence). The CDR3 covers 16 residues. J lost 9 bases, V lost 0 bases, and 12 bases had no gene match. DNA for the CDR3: TGTGCCAGCAGCCAAGACGGGGTAGCGGGAGCCCGTGGGCAGTACTTC. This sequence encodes CASSQDGVAGARGQYF.

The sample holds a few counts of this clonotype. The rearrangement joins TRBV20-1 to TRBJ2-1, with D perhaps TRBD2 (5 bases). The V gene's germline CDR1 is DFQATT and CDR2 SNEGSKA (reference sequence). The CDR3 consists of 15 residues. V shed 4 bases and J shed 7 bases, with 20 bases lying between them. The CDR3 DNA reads TGCAGTGCTACCTCCGGAGGCCCTTTGGGGAATGAGCAGTTCTTC. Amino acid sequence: CSATSGGPLGNEQFF.

The CDR3 sequence is CASSRTRNNEQFF. CDR3 nucleotides: TGTGCCAGCAGCAGGACTAGAAACAATGAGCAGTTCTTC. The rearrangement uses TRBV7-7 and TRBJ2-1; 7 nucleotides agree with TRBD2. In germline, CDR1 is SSHAT, CDR2 FNYEAQ (reference sequence). CDR3 length: 13 amino acids. The trim removed 5 bases at V and 5 bases at J, leaving 3 bases unmatched.

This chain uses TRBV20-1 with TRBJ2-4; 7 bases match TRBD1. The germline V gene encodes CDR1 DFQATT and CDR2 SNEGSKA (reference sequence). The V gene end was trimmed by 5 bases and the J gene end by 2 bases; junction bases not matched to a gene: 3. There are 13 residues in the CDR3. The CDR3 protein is CSAWDSSKNIQYF. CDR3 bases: TGCAGTGCTTGGGACAGTTCCAAAAACATTCAGTACTTC.

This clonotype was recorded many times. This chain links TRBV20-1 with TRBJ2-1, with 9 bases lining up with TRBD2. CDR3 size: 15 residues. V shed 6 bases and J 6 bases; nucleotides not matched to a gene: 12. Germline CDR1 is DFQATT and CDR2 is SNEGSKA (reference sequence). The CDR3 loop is CSAVAGAGDRNEQFF. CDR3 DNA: TGCAGTGCAGTAGCGGGAGCTGGGGACCGCAATGAGCAGTTCTTC.

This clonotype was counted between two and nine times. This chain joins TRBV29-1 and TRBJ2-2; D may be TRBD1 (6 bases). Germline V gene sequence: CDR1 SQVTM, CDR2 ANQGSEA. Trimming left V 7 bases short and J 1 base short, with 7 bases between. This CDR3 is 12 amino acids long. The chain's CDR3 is CSGGGNTGELFF. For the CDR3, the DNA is TGCAGCGGAGGGGGGAACACCGGGGAGCTGTTTTTT.

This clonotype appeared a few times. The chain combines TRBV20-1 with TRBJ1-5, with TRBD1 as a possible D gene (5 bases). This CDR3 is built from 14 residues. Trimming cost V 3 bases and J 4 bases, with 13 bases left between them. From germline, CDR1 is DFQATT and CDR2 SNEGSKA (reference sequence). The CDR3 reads CSARPGPPNQPQHF. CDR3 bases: TGCAGTGCTAGGCCAGGGCCCCCGAATCAGCCCCAGCATTTT.

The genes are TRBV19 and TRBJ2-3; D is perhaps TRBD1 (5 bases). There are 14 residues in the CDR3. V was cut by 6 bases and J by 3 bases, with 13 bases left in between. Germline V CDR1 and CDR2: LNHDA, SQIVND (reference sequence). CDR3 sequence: CASRETASTDTQYF. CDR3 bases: TGTGCCAGTAGAGAGACAGCCTCAACAGATACGCAGTATTTT.

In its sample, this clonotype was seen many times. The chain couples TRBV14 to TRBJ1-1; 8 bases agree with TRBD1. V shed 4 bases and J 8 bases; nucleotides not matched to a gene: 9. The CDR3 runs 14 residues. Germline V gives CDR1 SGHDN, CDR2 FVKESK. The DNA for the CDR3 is TGTGCCAGCAGCCCCCGACAGGGGTTCATGGAAGCTTTCTTT. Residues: CASSPRQGFMEAFF. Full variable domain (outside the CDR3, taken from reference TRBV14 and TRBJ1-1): EAGVTQFPSHSVIEKGQTVTLRCDPISGHDNLYWYRRVMGKEIKFLLHFVKESKQDESGMPNNRFLAERTGGTYSTLKVQPAELEDSGVYFCASSPRQGFMEAFFGQGTRLTVV.